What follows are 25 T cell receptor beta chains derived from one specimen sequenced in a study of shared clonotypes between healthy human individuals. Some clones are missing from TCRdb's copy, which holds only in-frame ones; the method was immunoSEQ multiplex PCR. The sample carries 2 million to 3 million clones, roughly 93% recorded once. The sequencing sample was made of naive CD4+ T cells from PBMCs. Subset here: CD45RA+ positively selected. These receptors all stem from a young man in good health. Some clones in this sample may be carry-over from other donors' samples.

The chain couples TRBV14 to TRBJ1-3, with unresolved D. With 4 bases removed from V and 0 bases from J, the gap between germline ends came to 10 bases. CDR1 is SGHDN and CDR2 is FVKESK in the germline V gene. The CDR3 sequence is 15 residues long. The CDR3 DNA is TGTGCCAGCAGCCTTTTAGGGAGCTCTGGAAACACCATATATTTT. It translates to CASSLLGSSGNTIYF.

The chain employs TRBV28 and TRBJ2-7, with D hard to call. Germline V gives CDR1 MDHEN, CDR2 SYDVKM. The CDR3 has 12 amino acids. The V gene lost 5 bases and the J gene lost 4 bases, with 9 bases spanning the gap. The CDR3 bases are TGTGCCAGCAGTCAACCCGGGTACGAGCAGTACTTC. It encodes CASSQPGYEQYF.

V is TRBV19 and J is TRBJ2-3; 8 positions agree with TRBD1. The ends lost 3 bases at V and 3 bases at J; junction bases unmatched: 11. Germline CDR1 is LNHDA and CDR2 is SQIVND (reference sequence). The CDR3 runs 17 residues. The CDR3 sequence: CASSIWADRAGTDTQYF. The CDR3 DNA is TGTGCCAGTAGTATCTGGGCGGACAGGGCTGGTACAGATACGCAGTATTTT.

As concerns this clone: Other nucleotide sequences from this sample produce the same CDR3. CDR3 region: CASSRDRVYEQYF. The DNA of the CDR3 is TGTGCCAGCAGCAGGGACAGGGTTTACGAGCAGTACTTC. The rearrangement joins TRBV5-4 to TRBJ2-7; 9 bases align to TRBD1. Per the germline V gene, CDR1 is SGHNT and CDR2 is YYREEE (reference sequence). The CDR3 has 13 residues. J was trimmed by 4 bases and V by 4 bases; bases with no gene match: 3. Variable domain in full (rest from reference TRBV5-4 and TRBJ2-7): ETGVTQSPTHLIKTRGQQVTLRCSSQSGHNTVSWYQQALGQGPQFIFQYYREEENGRGNFPPRFSGLQFPNYSSELNVNALELDDSALYLCASSRDRVYEQYFGPGTRLTVT.

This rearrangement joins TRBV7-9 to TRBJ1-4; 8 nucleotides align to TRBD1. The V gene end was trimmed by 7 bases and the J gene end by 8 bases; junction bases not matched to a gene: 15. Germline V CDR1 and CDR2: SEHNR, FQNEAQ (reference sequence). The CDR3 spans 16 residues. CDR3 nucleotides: TGTGCCAGCAACCCCGGGACAGGCTTACGAGGGGAAAAACTGTTTTTT. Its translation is CASNPGTGLRGEKLFF. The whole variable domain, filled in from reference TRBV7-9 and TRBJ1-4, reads DTGVSQNPRHKITKRGQNVTFRCDPISEHNRLYWYRQTLGQGPEFLTYFQNEAQLEKSRLLSDRFSAERPKGSFSTLEIQRTEQGDSAMYLCASNPGTGLRGEKLFFGSGTQLSVL.

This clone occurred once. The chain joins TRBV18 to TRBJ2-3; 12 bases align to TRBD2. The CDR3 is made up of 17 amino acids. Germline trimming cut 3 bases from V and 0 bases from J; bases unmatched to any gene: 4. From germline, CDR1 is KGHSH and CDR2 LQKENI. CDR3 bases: TGTGCCAGCTCACCGCCGGGACTAGCGGGTAGCACAGATACGCAGTATTTT. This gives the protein CASSPPGLAGSTDTQYF.

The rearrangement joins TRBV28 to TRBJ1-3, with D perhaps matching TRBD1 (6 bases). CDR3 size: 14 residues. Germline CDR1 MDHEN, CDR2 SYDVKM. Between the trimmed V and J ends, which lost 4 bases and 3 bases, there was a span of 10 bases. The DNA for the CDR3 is TGTGCCAGCAGTTACAGGGTTAATGGAAACACCATATATTTT. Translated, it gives CASSYRVNGNTIYF.

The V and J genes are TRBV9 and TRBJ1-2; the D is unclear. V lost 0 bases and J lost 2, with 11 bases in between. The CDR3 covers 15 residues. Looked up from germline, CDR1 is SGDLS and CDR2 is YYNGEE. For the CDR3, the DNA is TGTGCCAGCAGCGTAGTAGGGTGGGGAAACTATGGCTACACCTTC. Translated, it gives CASSVVGWGNYGYTF.

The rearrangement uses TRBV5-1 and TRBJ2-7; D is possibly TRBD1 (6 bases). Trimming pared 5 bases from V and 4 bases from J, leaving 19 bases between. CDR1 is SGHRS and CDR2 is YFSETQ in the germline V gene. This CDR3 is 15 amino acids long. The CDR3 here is CASSPGVGGGYEQYF. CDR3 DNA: TGCGCCAGCAGTCCAGGGGTCGGAGGTGGGTACGAGCAGTACTTC.

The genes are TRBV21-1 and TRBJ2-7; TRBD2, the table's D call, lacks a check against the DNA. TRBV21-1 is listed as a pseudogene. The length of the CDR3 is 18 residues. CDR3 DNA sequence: TGTGCCAGCAGCAAAGAGGCTAGCGGGAGGGGAAGCCGCTACGAGCAGTACTTC. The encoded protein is CASSKEASGRGSRYEQYF.

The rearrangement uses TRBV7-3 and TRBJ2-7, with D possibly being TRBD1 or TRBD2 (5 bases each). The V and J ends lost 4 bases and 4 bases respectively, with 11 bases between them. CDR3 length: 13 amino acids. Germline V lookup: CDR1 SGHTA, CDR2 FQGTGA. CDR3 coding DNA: TGTGCCAGCAGCTCAGGGACGGGGTACGAGCAGTACTTC. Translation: CASSSGTGYEQYF. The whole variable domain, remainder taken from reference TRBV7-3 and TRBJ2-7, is GAGVSQTPSNKVTEKGKYVELRCDPISGHTALYWYRQSLGQGPEFLIYFQGTGAADDSGLPNDRFFAVRPEGSVSTLKIQRTERGDSAVYLCASSSGTGYEQYFGPGTRLTVT.

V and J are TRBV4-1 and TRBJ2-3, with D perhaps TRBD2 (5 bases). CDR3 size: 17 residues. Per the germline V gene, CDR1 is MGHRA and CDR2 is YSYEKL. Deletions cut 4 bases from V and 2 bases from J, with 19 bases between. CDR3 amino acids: CASSLLITRGFTDTQYF. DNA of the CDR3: TGCGCCAGCAGCCTATTAATAACTAGAGGTTTCACAGATACGCAGTATTTT.

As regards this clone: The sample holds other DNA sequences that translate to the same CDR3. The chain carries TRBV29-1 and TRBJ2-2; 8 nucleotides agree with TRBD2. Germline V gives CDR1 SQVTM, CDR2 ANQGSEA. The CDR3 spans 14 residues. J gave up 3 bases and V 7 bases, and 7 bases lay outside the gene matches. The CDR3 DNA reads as TGCAGCGCTCGGACTAGCAGCGACACCGGGGAGCTGTTTTTT. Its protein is CSARTSSDTGELFF.

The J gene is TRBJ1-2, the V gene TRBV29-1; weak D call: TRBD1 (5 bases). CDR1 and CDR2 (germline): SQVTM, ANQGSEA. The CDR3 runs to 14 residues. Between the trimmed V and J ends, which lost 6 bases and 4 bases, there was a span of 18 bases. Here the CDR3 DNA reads TGCAGCGTCCCCGAACAGTGGGGGTTCTATGGCTACACCTTC. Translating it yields CSVPEQWGFYGYTF.

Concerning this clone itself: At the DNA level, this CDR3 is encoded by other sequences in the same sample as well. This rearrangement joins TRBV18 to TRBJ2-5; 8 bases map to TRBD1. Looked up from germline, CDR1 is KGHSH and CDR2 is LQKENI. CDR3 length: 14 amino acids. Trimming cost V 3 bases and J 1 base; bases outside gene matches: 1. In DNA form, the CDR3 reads TGTGCCAGCTCACCTGGGACAGGCCAAGAGACCCAGTACTTC. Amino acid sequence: CASSPGTGQETQYF.

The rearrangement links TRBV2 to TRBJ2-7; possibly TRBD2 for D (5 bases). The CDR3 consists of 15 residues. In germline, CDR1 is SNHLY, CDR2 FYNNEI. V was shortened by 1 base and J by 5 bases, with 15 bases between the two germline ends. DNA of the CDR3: TGTGCCAGCAGTGAAGGGCTAGCATTAAGCCACGAGCAGTACTTC. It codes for CASSEGLALSHEQYF. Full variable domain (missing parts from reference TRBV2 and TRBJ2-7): EPEVTQTPSHQVTQMGQEVILRCVPISNHLYFYWYRQILGQKVEFLVSFYNNEISEKSEIFDDQFSVERPDGSNFTLKIRSTKLEDSAMYFCASSEGLALSHEQYFGPGTRLTVT.

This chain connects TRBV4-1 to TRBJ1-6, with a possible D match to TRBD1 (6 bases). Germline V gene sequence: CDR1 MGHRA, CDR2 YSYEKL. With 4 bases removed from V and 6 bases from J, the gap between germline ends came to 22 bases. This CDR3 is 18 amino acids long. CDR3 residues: CASSPEIPGFRGNSPLHF. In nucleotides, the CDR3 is TGCGCCAGCAGCCCAGAAATCCCCGGGTTCAGGGGTAATTCACCCCTCCACTTT.

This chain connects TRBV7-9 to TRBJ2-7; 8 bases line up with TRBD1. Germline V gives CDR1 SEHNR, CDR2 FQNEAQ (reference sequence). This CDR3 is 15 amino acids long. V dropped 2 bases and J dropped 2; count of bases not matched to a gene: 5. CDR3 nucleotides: TGTGCCAGCAGCTTAACGCGGGACAGGCCCTACGAGCAGTACTTC. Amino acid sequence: CASSLTRDRPYEQYF.

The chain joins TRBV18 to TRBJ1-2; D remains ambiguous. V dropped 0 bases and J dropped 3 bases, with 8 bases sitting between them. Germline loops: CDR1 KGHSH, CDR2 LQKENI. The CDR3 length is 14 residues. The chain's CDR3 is CASSPPGSDYGYTF. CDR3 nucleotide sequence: TGTGCCAGCTCACCACCGGGGTCGGACTATGGCTACACCTTC.

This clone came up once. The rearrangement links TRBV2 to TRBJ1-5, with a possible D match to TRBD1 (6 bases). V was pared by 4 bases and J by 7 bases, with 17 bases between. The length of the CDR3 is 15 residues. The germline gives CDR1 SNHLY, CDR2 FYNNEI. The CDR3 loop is CASSVGQGRKQPQHF. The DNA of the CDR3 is TGTGCCAGCAGTGTAGGGCAGGGGAGGAAACAGCCCCAGCATTTT.

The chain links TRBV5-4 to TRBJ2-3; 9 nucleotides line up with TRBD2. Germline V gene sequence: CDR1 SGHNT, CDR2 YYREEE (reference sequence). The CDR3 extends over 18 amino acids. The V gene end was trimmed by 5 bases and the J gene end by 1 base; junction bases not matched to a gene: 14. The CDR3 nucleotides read TGTGCCAGCAGGCTCATGGGGGTGGCTAGCGGGGGCACAGATACGCAGTATTTT. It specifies CASRLMGVASGGTDTQYF.

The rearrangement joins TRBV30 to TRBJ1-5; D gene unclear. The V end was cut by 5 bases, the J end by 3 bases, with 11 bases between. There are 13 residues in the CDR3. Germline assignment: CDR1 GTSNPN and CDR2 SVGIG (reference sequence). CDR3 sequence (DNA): TGTGCCTGGTCAACGGGAAACAATCAGCCCCAGCATTTT. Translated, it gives CAWSTGNNQPQHF.

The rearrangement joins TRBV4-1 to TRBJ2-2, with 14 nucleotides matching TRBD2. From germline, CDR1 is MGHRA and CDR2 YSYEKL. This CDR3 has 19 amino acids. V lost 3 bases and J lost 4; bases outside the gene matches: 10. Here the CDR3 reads CASSQGGLAGALGTGELFF. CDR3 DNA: TGCGCCAGCAGCCAGGGGGGACTAGCGGGAGCCTTGGGCACCGGGGAGCTGTTTTTT.

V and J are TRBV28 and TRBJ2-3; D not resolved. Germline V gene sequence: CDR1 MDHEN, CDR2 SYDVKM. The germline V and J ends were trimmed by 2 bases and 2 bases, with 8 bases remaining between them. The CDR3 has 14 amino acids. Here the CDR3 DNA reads TGTGCCAGCAGTTTAGCGACTGCCACAGATACGCAGTATTTT. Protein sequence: CASSLATATDTQYF.

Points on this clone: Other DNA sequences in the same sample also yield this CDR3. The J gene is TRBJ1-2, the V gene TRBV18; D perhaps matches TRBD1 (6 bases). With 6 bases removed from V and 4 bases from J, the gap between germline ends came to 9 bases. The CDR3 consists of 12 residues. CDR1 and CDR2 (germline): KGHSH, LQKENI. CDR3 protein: CASSPDSYGYTF. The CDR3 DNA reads TGTGCCAGCTCCCCGGACAGCTATGGCTACACCTTC.